The source of this TCR beta chain is a study of human T cells and chemical hapten exposure. Study-wide context: Diphenylcyclopropenone was applied weekly to patients' scalps across the approximately 25-week study. Alopecia areata, totalis or universalis affected patients who were mostly female. Study observations and caveats: Counts of TCRs expanded at PT1 correlated positively with patch test score.

Time point here: patch test 2, 6 weeks after DPC sensitization. The treatment: therapeutic diphenylcyclopropenone sensitization with weekly scalp DPC. Total RNA extraction was carried out from unfractionated whole blood. This CDR3 spans 13 amino acids. V lost 6 bases and J lost 8, with 16 bases in between. Details on this clonotype: The antigen is not known.

TCRdb re-derived calls from the RACE reads in MiXCR, one entry per CDR3 protein. The sample contains tens of thousands of distinct CDR3 sequences, 8.5% of which appear only once. The source material was whole blood, sampled in connection with sensitization to the hapten diphenylcyclopropenone (DPC). The chain has TRBV12-3 or TRBV12-4 and TRBJ1-2; the D gene is possibly TRBD1 (6 bases). The sequence was obtained from a woman between 45 and 65 years old with alopecia areata. Some clones in this sample may be carry-over from other donors' samples. CDR3 sequence: CASRLGGAEGYTF. DNA for the CDR3: TGTGCCAGCAGACTAGGGGGGGCGGAAGGCTACACCTTC.